This TCR beta chain was profiled in a study of cytomegalovirus exposure and HLA in healthy donors. Findings of the study overall: CMV antigen specificity of three CMV-associated chains was confirmed in vitro.

Looked up from germline, CDR1 is SNHLY and CDR2 is FYNNEI. The V end lost 6 bases, the J end lost 5 bases, and 11 bases lay between the germline ends. The CDR3 contains 13 residues. Primers for the PCR totalled 60 Vbeta and 13 Jbeta. Repertoires were generated with immunoSEQ multiplex PCR, while TCRdb's copy carries only in-frame clones and drops some. The sample lists approximately 99,000 clones, around three quarters occurring once. Of note for this clone: What it binds is unknown.

Input material: PBMCs. The sequence came from a male donor in good health and CMV-seropositive. This sequence joins TRBV2 and TRBJ2-4; D is perhaps TRBD2 (6 bases). The CDR3 region has the DNA TGTGCCAGCAGAGGAGGGATGGAAAACATTCAGTACTTC. Its protein is CASRGGMENIQYF.